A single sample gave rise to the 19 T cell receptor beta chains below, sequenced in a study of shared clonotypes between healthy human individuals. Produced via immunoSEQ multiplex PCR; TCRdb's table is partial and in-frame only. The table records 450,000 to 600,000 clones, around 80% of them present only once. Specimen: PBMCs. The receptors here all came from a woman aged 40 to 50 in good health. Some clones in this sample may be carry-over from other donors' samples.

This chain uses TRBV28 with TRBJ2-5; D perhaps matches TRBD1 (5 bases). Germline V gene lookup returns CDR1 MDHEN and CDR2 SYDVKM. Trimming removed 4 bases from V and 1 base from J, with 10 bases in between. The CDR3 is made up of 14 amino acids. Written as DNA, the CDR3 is TGTGCCAGCAGTTCACCAGGGATCCAAGAGACCCAGTACTTC. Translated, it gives CASSSPGIQETQYF.

CDR3 DNA: TGCGCCAGCAGCCCGGGACGGAGCCAAGAGACCCAGTACTTC. As protein: CASSPGRSQETQYF. The rearrangement links TRBV5-1 to TRBJ2-5; tentatively, D is TRBD1 or TRBD2 (5 bases each). Germline V gene lookup returns CDR1 SGHRS and CDR2 YFSETQ. CDR3 length: 14 residues. With 4 bases removed from V and 1 base from J, the gap between germline ends came to 11 bases.

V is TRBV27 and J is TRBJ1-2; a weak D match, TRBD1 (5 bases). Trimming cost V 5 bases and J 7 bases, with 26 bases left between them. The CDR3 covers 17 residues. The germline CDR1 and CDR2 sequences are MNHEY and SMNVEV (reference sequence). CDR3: CASSPDPDSRTQGGYTF. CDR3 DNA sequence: TGTGCCAGCAGTCCAGACCCAGACAGCCGCACCCAGGGTGGCTACACCTTC.

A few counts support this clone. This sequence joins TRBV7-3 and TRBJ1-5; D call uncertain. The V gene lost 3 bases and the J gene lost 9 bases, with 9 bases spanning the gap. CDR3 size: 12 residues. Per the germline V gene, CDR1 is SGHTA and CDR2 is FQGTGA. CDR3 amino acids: CASSLAKGPQHF. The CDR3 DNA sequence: TGTGCCAGCAGCTTGGCTAAAGGGCCCCAGCATTTT. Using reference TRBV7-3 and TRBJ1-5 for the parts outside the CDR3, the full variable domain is GAGVSQTPSNKVTEKGKYVELRCDPISGHTALYWYRQSLGQGPEFLIYFQGTGAADDSGLPNDRFFAVRPEGSVSTLKIQRTERGDSAVYLCASSLAKGPQHFGDGTRLSIL.

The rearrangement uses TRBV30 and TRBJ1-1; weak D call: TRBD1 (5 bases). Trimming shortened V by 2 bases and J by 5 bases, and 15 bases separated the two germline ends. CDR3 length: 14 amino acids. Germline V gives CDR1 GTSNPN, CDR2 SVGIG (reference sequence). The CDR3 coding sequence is TGTGCCTGGAGTCGGGGCAGGGCGCATACTGAAGCTTTCTTT. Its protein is CAWSRGRAHTEAFF.

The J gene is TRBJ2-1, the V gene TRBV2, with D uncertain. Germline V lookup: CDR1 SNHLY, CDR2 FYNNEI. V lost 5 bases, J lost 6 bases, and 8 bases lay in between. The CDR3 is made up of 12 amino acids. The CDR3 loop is CASSTESNEQFF. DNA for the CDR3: TGTGCCAGCAGTACGGAAAGCAATGAGCAGTTCTTC.

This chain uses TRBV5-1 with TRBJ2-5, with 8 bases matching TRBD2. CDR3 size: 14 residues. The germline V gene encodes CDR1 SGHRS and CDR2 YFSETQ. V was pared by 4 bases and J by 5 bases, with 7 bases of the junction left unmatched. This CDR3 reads CASSRGLAGETQYF. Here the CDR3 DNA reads TGCGCCAGCAGCAGAGGACTAGCAGGCGAGACCCAGTACTTC.

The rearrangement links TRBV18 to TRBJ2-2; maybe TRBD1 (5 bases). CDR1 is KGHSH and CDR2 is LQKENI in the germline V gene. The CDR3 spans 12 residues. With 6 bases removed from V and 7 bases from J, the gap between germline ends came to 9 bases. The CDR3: CASSLTGGELFF. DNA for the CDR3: TGTGCCAGCTCCCTTACAGGCGGGGAGCTGTTTTTT.

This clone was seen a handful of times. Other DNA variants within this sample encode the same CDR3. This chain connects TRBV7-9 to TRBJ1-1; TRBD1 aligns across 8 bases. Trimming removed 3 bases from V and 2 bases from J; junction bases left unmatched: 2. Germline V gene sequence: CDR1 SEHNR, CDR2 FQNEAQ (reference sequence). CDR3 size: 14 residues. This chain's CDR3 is CASSFGQGNTEAFF. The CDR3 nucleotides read TGTGCCAGCAGCTTCGGACAGGGCAACACTGAAGCTTTCTTT.

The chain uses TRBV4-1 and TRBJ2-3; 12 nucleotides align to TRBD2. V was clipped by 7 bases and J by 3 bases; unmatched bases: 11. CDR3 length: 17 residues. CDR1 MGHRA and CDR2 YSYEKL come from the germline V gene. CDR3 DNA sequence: TGCGCCAGCACCAGGACTAGCGGGAAAGTGGTGACAGATACGCAGTATTTT. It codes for CASTRTSGKVVTDTQYF.

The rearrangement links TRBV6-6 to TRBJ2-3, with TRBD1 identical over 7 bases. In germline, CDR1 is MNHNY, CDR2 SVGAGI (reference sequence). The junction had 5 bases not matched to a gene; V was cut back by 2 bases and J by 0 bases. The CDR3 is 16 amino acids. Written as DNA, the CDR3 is TGTGCCAGCAGTTACCAGGGACAGAGAAGCACAGATACGCAGTATTTT. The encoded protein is CASSYQGQRSTDTQYF.

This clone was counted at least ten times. The CDR3 reads CASSLHPGTSSGNEQFF. The CDR3 region has the DNA TGTGCCAGCAGCCTTCACCCCGGGACTAGTTCGGGGAATGAGCAGTTCTTC. The chain employs TRBV7-2 and TRBJ2-1, with TRBD2 matching over 8 bases. CDR3 length: 17 amino acids. V shed 5 bases and J 7 bases; nucleotides not matched to a gene: 16. Per germline, CDR1 SGHTA and CDR2 FQGNSA. Looking up the rest from reference TRBV7-2 and TRBJ2-1 gives the full variable domain: GAGVSQSPSNKVTEKGKDVELRCDPISGHTALYWYRQSLGQGLEFLIYFQGNSAPDKSGLPSDRFSAERTGGSVSTLTIQRTQQEDSAVYLCASSLHPGTSSGNEQFFGPGTRLTVL.

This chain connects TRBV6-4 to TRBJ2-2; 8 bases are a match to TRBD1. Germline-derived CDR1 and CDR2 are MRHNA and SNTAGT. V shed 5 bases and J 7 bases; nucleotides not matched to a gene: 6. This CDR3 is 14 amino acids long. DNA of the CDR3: TGTGCCAGCAGTCCCGACAGGGGCGGCGGGGAGCTGTTTTTT. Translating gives CASSPDRGGGELFF.

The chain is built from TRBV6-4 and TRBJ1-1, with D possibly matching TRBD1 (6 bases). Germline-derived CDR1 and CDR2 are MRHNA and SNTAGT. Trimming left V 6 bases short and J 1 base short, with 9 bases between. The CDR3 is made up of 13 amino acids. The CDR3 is CASRTQGNTEAFF. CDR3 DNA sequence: TGTGCCAGCAGGACACAGGGGAACACTGAAGCTTTCTTT.

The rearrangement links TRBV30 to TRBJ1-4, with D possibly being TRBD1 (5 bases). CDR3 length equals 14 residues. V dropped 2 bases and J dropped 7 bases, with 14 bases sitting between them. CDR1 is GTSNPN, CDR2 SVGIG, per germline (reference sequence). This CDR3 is CAWSFGGDVEKLFF. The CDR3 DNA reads TGTGCCTGGAGTTTCGGGGGGGATGTTGAAAAACTGTTTTTT.

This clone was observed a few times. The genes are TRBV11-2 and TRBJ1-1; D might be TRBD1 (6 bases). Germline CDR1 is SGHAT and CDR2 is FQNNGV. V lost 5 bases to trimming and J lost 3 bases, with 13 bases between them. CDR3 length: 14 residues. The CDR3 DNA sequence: TGTGCCAGCAGCGCCCGACAGGAGGACACTGAAGCTTTCTTT. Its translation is CASSARQEDTEAFF. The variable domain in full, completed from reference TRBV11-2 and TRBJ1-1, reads EAGVAQSPRYKIIEKRQSVAFWCNPISGHATLYWYQQILGQGPKLLIQFQNNGVVDDSQLPKDRFSAERLKGVDSTLKIQPAKLEDSAVYLCASSARQEDTEAFFGQGTRLTVV.

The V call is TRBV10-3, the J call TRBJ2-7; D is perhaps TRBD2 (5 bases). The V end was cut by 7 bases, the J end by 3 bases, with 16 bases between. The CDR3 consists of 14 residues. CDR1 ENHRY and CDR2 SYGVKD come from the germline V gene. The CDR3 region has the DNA TGTGCCATCACCGCCGGGCTAGCAGACTACGAGCAGTACTTC. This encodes CAITAGLADYEQYF.

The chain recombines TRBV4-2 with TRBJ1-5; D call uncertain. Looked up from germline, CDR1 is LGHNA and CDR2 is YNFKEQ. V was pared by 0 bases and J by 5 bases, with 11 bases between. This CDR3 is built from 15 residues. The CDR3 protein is CASSQEAGSYQPQHF. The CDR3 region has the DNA TGTGCCAGCAGCCAAGAGGCTGGGAGCTATCAGCCCCAGCATTTT.

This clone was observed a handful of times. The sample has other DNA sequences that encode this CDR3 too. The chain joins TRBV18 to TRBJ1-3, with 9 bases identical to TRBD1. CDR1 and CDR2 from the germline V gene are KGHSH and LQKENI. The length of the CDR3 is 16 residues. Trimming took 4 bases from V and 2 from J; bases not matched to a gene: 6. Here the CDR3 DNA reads TGTGCCAGCTCACAAGAAACAGGGGGCCCTGGAAACACCATATATTTT. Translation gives CASSQETGGPGNTIYF.